The 16 T cell receptor beta chains in this list originate from one sample, sequenced in a study of cytomegalovirus exposure and HLA in healthy donors. PCR amplification relied on 60 Vbeta primers (plus 13 Jbeta primers). The protocol was immunoSEQ multiplex PCR, while the TCRdb copy is restricted to in-frame clones and leaves out a portion. The sample has some 150,000 clones, about four fifths seen once. Sequenced material: PBMCs. Every receptor here comes from a man between 18 and 35 years old in good health and CMV-seronegative.

J is TRBJ2-5 and V is TRBV18; TRBD1 agrees at 8 bases. The CDR3 extends over 15 amino acids. Germline-derived CDR1 and CDR2 are KGHSH and LQKENI. Trimming cost V 5 bases and J 5 bases; bases outside gene matches: 10. The DNA of the CDR3 is TGTGCCAGCTCAACACAGACAGGGGCAACGGAGACCCAGTACTTC. It specifies CASSTQTGATETQYF.

The chain combines TRBV19 with TRBJ1-5; D not resolved. Trimming took off 3 bases at V and 4 bases at J, with 10 bases between the two ends. CDR3 length: 14 residues. Germline V CDR1 and CDR2: LNHDA, SQIVND (reference sequence). The CDR3 sequence is CASSIWQENQPQHF. The DNA for the CDR3 is TGTGCCAGTAGTATTTGGCAGGAAAATCAGCCCCAGCATTTT.

The rearrangement links TRBV5-1 to TRBJ2-1; D perhaps matches TRBD1 (6 bases). CDR1 and CDR2 (germline): SGHRS, YFSETQ. This CDR3 is 14 amino acids long. V lost 4 bases and J lost 5, with 13 bases in between. The CDR3 loop reads CASSPQGSNNEQFF. The CDR3 region has the DNA TGCGCCAGCAGCCCACAGGGCAGTAACAATGAGCAGTTCTTC.

On this clone: The junction does not match germline at one end; this may be a read error. The chain has TRBV5-1 and TRBJ2-6; D might be TRBD1 (5 bases). This CDR3 contains 14 residues. The germline V gene has CDR1 SGHRS and CDR2 YFSETQ. CDR3: CASSFLNGANGLTF. The CDR3 bases are TGCGCCAGCAGCTTCCTGAATGGGGCCAACGGCCTGACTTTC.

This clone showed up just a few times. This chain connects TRBV7-9 to TRBJ2-7; D gene uncertain. Germline V gene sequence: CDR1 SEHNR, CDR2 FQNEAQ (reference sequence). The V gene lost 0 bases and the J gene lost 7 bases, with 10 bases spanning the gap. CDR3 length equals 13 residues. CDR3 coding DNA: TGTGCCAGCAGCTTAGCCTACAGCACTGAGCAGTACGTC. Its translation: CASSLAYSTEQYV.

This chain connects TRBV19 to TRBJ1-2; D unresolved. Germline V gene lookup returns CDR1 LNHDA and CDR2 SQIVND (reference sequence). The CDR3 runs 14 residues. Trimming pared 1 base from V and 4 bases from J, leaving 10 bases between. The CDR3 coding sequence is TGTGCCAGTAGTATAGTTCGGTTCTCCTATGGCTACACCTTC. Amino acids: CASSIVRFSYGYTF.

This clone was picked up a small number of times. The J gene is TRBJ2-7, the V gene TRBV2, with D tentatively TRBD2 (6 bases). CDR1 and CDR2 from the germline V gene are SNHLY and FYNNEI. V lost 3 bases, J lost 6 bases, and 15 bases lay in between. The CDR3 is 14 residues long. Here the CDR3 reads CASSERVLAPEQYV. CDR3 nucleotides: TGTGCCAGCAGTGAGCGGGTACTAGCCCCCGAGCAGTACGTC.

V and J are TRBV2 and TRBJ2-5; D might be TRBD1 (5 bases). Germline CDR1 is SNHLY and CDR2 is FYNNEI. The CDR3 totals 15 residues. V lost 2 bases and J lost 5, with 15 bases in between. CDR3 region: CASSETQGFSETQYF. CDR3 sequence (DNA): TGTGCCAGCAGTGAAACCCAGGGATTTTCGGAGACCCAGTACTTC.

The genes are TRBV10-3 and TRBJ1-1, with 10 bases aligning to TRBD1. The germline gives CDR1 ENHRY, CDR2 SYGVKD. The ends lost 11 bases at V and 0 bases at J; junction bases unmatched: 9. This CDR3 has 15 residues. CDR3 residues: CAVKPGQGMNTEAFF. CDR3 DNA: TGTGCCGTAAAACCGGGACAGGGGATGAACACTGAAGCTTTCTTT.

The genes are TRBV15 and TRBJ2-1; tentatively, D is TRBD2 (5 bases). The CDR3 spans 15 residues. V was trimmed by 3 bases and J by 2 bases, leaving 11 bases between them. The germline V gene has CDR1 LNHNV and CDR2 YYDKDF (reference sequence). CDR3 amino acids: CATSSPLVTYNEQFF. The CDR3 nucleotides are TGTGCCACCAGCAGTCCACTAGTTACCTACAATGAGCAGTTCTTC.

V and J are TRBV6-6 and TRBJ1-1, with TRBD1 matching over 9 bases. CDR1 and CDR2 from the germline V gene are MNHNY and SVGAGI (reference sequence). Trimming removed 5 bases from V and 2 bases from J; junction bases left unmatched: 3. CDR3 length: 14 amino acids. DNA of the CDR3: TGTGCCAGCAGTCGGGACAGGGCTAACACTGAAGCTTTCTTT. Translation gives CASSRDRANTEAFF.

This clone was seen only a few times. The CDR3 bases are TGCGCCAGCAGCAACGGACAGGGGAATGGAAACACCATATATTTT. Amino acids: CASSNGQGNGNTIYF. The chain employs TRBV5-1 and TRBJ1-3; the match to TRBD1 covers 9 bases. Germline V gene lookup returns CDR1 SGHRS and CDR2 YFSETQ. This CDR3 has 15 amino acids. Losses at the gene ends were 4 bases for V and 3 bases for J; bases not matched to a gene: 5.

V usage is TRBV5-1 and J usage is TRBJ2-1; TRBD2 matches at 12 bases. The CDR3 runs 16 residues. J lost 7 bases, V lost 3 bases, and 8 bases had no gene match. The germline V gene encodes CDR1 SGHRS and CDR2 YFSETQ. The DNA of the CDR3 is TGCGCCAGCAGCTACCTAGCGGGGGGGGGTTTAAATGAGCAGTTCTTC. Residues: CASSYLAGGGLNEQFF.

V gene TRBV5-1 combines with J gene TRBJ2-7, with 12 nucleotides matching TRBD1. From germline, CDR1 is SGHRS and CDR2 YFSETQ. The V gene end was trimmed by 3 bases and the J gene end by 9 bases; junction bases not matched to a gene: 4. This CDR3 contains 13 residues. CDR3 nucleotide sequence: TGCGCCAGCAGCTGGGGGACAGGGGGCACGCAGTACTTC. Translation gives CASSWGTGGTQYF.

The rearrangement links TRBV10-3 to TRBJ2-5; 10 bases are a match to TRBD2. The tail of the sequence fits TRBJ2-7 better, so the J call may be wrong. The V gene's germline CDR1 is ENHRY and CDR2 SYGVKD. There are 14 residues in the CDR3. This chain's CDR3 is CAIRETSGSYEQYF. CDR3 nucleotides: TGTGCCATCAGGGAGACTAGCGGGTCATACGAGCAGTACTTC.

The genes are TRBV6-5 and TRBJ1-2; D is unclear. CDR1 is MNHEY and CDR2 is SVGAGI in the germline V gene. The CDR3 is made up of 14 amino acids. Trimming pared 6 bases from V and 6 bases from J, leaving 17 bases between. CDR3 DNA sequence: TGTGCCAGCAGCCCCGTTCGGGGTGGGCATGGCTACACCTTC. It translates to CASSPVRGGHGYTF.